The clone carrying this T cell receptor (beta chain) was seen many times. Regions amplified from RNA transcripts were the TCR beta CDR3 regions. TCR CDR3 regions were first amplified by RT-PCR with HTBI primers. One entry per CDR3 protein, called by TCRdb with MiXCR from the multiplex PCR reads. The sample lists approximately 270,000 distinct CDR3 sequences; about 14% were seen once. CDR1 is MGHRA and CDR2 is YSYEKL in the germline V gene. This CDR3 has 14 residues. V shed 5 bases, J shed 4 bases, and the junction held 8 bases outside the gene matches. The data stem from a study of T cells in Graves' hyperthyroidism and ophthalmopathy.

This clonotype was sampled from a woman aged 40-49 years with Graves' hyperthyroidism that later progressed to Graves' ophthalmopathy. Sequences were obtained from blood. The rearrangement uses TRBV4-1 and TRBJ2-7, with 7 bases fitting TRBD2. The chain's CDR3 is CASSWQAGSYEQYF. The CDR3 coding sequence is TGCGCCAGCAGCTGGCAAGCGGGATCTTACGAGCAGTACTTC.